The T cell receptor beta chain under discussion was sequenced for a study of chemoradiotherapy in HPV16-positive cancers (dated by TCRdb to 2021 to 2024). For the wider study: Using functional T-cell assays on cells from a couple of HPV16-positive patients, the researchers defined candidate HPV-specific T-cell clones and common TCR motifs. The study asked whether T-cell immunity against the HPV oncoproteins E6 and E7 changes during chemoradiotherapy and whether it affects survival. TCR repertoires from some 90 patients with HPV-related cancers were then used to track the candidate HPV-specific TCRs and motifs. The investigation overall reported the following: Expansion of candidate HPV-specific clones and E7-related TCR motifs was observed in the tumor microenvironment during treatment, whereas no such expansion was observed for non-HPV-specific T cells. The functional definition of HPV-specific T cells was derived from only two HPV16-positive patients, and the survival association was reported for HPV16-positive patients. In HPV16-positive patients, expansion of HPV-responsive T cells during chemoradiotherapy was associated with improved recurrence-free survival.

Repertoires were sampled multiple times during chemoradiotherapy, which allowed clonal expansion in the tumor microenvironment to be followed. Note on this clone: This receptor's antigen is unknown. Base qualities are not recorded, but no much larger clone differs from it by a single base.

The method was the immunoSEQ multiplex PCR assay. TCRdb obtained this table from immuneACCESS and retained in-frame rearrangements with V and J assigned. These tables miss some clones; where compared with another copy, unresolved V genes account for less than half of the shortfall, and the remainder is unexplained. Within this sample are about 2,800 clones, with around 75% of them counted one time only. The ten largest clones take up 8% to 9.5% of the sample. From cysteine to phenylalanine, the CDR3 is 13 amino acids long. The sequence is cut down to CDR3 DNA, 39 bases in frame from base 1. For CDR1 and CDR2, the germline V gene lists LGHNA and YSLEER. V is reduced by 0 bases and J by 0 bases, leaving a spacing of 2 bases between them.

The sample in question was tumor tissue, obtained from a patient who underwent chemoradiotherapy. The receptor comes from a human donor with HPV-associated anogenital cancer. This sequence uses TRBV4-3 and TRBJ1-1; the D gene identity is not certain. CDR3 reads: CASSQEVNTEAFF. The bases are TGCGCCAGCAGCCAAGAGGTGAACACTGAAGCTTTCTTT.